This T cell receptor (beta chain) was profiled in a study of radiation and T cells in renal cell carcinoma. Study overall: Nephrectomy followed 15 Gy stereotactic body radiation by 4 weeks.

The CDR3 extends over 17 amino acids. CDR1 is SGDLS, CDR2 YYNGEE, per germline. V was cut by 0 bases and J by 7 bases, with 22 bases left in between. About this clone itself: Its antigen is unknown.

Study-level points and caveats: Baseline intratumoral clonotype presence is unknown without pretreatment biopsies. In blood, top tumor clones expanded by 2 weeks, shrinking by 4.

The table came from immunoSEQ multiplex PCR; TCRdb's copy has only in-frame clones and leaves some out. The top ten clones hold under 15% of a sample with roughly 150,000 clones, about nine tenths of them seen once. Time point: blood 2 weeks post-SBRT. The treatment denotes: 15 Gy SBRT to primary tumor, nephrectomy 4 weeks later. Clear cell pathology was present in this patient's renal cell carcinoma. Material: blood, obtained from a patient whose treatment included radiotherapy and nephrectomy. This chain links TRBV9 with TRBJ1-2; D might be TRBD1 (5 bases). This receptor was identified in a woman aged 50 to 60 with renal cell carcinoma. CDR3 amino acids: CASSVAPGAGRDSGYTF. CDR3 bases: TGTGCCAGCAGCGTAGCACCTGGTGCGGGGCGCGACAGTGGCTACACCTTC.